This entry lists 27 T cell receptor beta chains sequenced from one sample in a study of patients and donors after allogeneic stem cell transplantation. TCRdb re-analysed the RT-PCR reads in MiXCR, keeping a single row per CDR3 protein. The data hold about 230,000 distinct CDR3 sequences, with over 12% observed a single time. The sample was blood, either unsorted or a sorted T cell fraction (not recorded which). These receptors were obtained from a human donor who was either an allogeneic HSCT recipient or a stem cell or donor lymphocyte infusion donor (not recorded which). It is not recorded whose cells these are; they may come from a transplant donor.

This clonotype was detected only a few times. J is TRBJ2-3 and V is TRBV4-2, with a tentative D call TRBD2 (5 bases). CDR3 length: 14 residues. The V and J ends lost 0 bases and 3 bases respectively, with 7 bases between them. Per germline, CDR1 LGHNA and CDR2 YNFKEQ. The chain's CDR3 is CASSQDTRTDTQYF. CDR3 nucleotides: TGTGCCAGCAGCCAAGATACTAGGACAGATACGCAGTATTTT.

The chain links TRBV6-5 to TRBJ2-2, with D perhaps matching TRBD1 (6 bases). The CDR3 has 15 amino acids. V shed 2 bases and J shed 4 bases, with 11 bases lying between them. Per the germline V gene, CDR1 is MNHEY and CDR2 is SVGAGI. CDR3 region: CASSYAGVATGELFF. CDR3 sequence (DNA): TGTGCCAGCAGTTACGCAGGGGTTGCCACCGGGGAGCTGTTTTTT.

This clonotype came up many times. The rearrangement uses TRBV5-1 and TRBJ2-3; TRBD1 aligns across 7 bases. V shed 2 bases and J 0 bases; nucleotides not matched to a gene: 3. CDR1 is SGHRS and CDR2 is YFSETQ in the germline V gene. This CDR3 has 15 amino acids. CDR3 DNA sequence: TGCGCCAGCAGCTTTCAGGGGGTCAGCACAGATACGCAGTATTTT. Its protein product is CASSFQGVSTDTQYF.

This clonotype was seen a handful of times. V is TRBV19 and J is TRBJ2-7, with D tentatively TRBD1 (6 bases). Deletions cut 5 bases from V and 2 bases from J, with 19 bases between. The germline V gene encodes CDR1 LNHDA and CDR2 SQIVND (reference sequence). The CDR3 is 16 residues long. The CDR3 DNA reads as TGTGCCAGTAGTTCATATCTCCGGGACACCACCTACGAGCAGTACTTC. Its translation: CASSSYLRDTTYEQYF.

The sample holds many counts of this clonotype. Here the CDR3 DNA reads TGCAGCGTAATCCCGGGACAGGGCCCCGCTTTCTTT. As protein: CSVIPGQGPAFF. The chain employs TRBV29-1 and TRBJ1-1; 9 bases match TRBD1. The germline gives CDR1 SQVTM, CDR2 ANQGSEA. The CDR3 consists of 12 residues. With V trimmed by 6 bases and J by 11 bases, 10 bases remained unmatched.

The V and J genes are TRBV24-1 and TRBJ2-5, with D possibly matching TRBD1 (6 bases). The germline V gene encodes CDR1 KGHDR and CDR2 SFDVKD. The CDR3 has 14 residues. The V end lost 10 bases, the J end lost 4 bases, and 18 bases lay between the germline ends. CDR3: CATASTGTTETQYF. Here the CDR3 DNA reads TGTGCCACTGCTTCGACAGGAACTACAGAGACCCAGTACTTC.

This clonotype was seen many times. DNA for the CDR3: TGTGCCAGCAGCTTGCGGCTAGCGGGGGGGCTGTCCGAGTATTTT. It translates to CASSLRLAGGLSEYF. The chain uses TRBV5-5 and TRBJ2-3, with 12 bases aligning to TRBD2. This CDR3 is built from 15 residues. With V trimmed by 1 base and J by 13 bases, 10 bases remained unmatched. Germline CDR1 and CDR2: SGHKS and YYEKEE (reference sequence).

This clonotype was detected a few times. Without the conserved terminal phenylalanine or tryptophan, this CDR3 likely stems from a read error. The V gene is TRBV7-7, the J gene TRBJ2-1; D possibly corresponds to TRBD2 (6 bases). V was clipped by 5 bases and J by 0 bases, with 14 bases between them. CDR1 is SSHAT, CDR2 FNYEAQ, per germline (reference sequence). The CDR3 is made up of 16 amino acids. CDR3 bases: TGTGCCAGCAGCCGGGGACTGACAAGCTCCTACAATGAGCAGTTCTTG. It translates to CASSRGLTSSYNEQFL.

This clonotype was counted at least ten times. The chain combines TRBV5-1 with TRBJ1-4; 12 nucleotides line up with TRBD1. Germline CDR1 SGHRS, CDR2 YFSETQ. The V gene end was trimmed by 4 bases and the J gene end by 8 bases; junction bases not matched to a gene: 9. The CDR3 has 16 amino acids. CDR3 sequence reads: CASSPGTGGPPEKLFF. The CDR3 bases are TGCGCCAGCAGCCCCGGGACAGGGGGCCCTCCGGAAAAACTGTTTTTT.

The chain recombines TRBV3-1 with TRBJ1-2, with D maybe TRBD1 (6 bases). CDR1 and CDR2 from the germline V gene are LGHDT and YNNKEL (reference sequence). Trimming took 0 bases from V and 4 from J, leaving 12 bases between them. The CDR3 runs to 15 residues. This CDR3 is CASSQEDRNPYGYTF. The CDR3 DNA follows: TGTGCCAGCAGCCAAGAGGACAGAAATCCCTATGGCTACACCTTC. The complete variable domain, with remaining parts taken from reference TRBV3-1 and TRBJ1-2, reads DTAVSQTPKYLVTQMGNDKSIKCEQNLGHDTMYWYKQDSKKFLKIMFSYNNKELIINETVPNRFSPKSPDKAHLNLHINSLELGDSAVYFCASSQEDRNPYGYTFGSGTRLTVV.

Only a few counts were recorded for this clonotype. V is TRBV12-3 or TRBV12-4 and J is TRBJ2-3; 9 bases agree with TRBD2. V was clipped by 2 bases and J by 4 bases; unmatched bases: 10. The CDR3 is 17 residues long. The CDR3 DNA reads TGTGCCAGCAGTTTATCAGCGGGGGGCCGTACACCAGATACGCAGTATTTT. It encodes CASSLSAGGRTPDTQYF.

CDR3 protein: CASSRWAGGTDTQYF. The DNA of the CDR3 is TGTGCCAGCAGCCGCTGGGCGGGGGGCACAGATACGCAGTATTTT. This rearrangement joins TRBV9 to TRBJ2-3; TRBD2 agrees at 7 bases. After removal of 4 bases from V and 1 base from J, the junction contained 6 bases not matched to a gene. CDR1 is SGDLS and CDR2 is YYNGEE in the germline V gene. This CDR3 is 15 amino acids long.

This clonotype was seen ten or more times. The V and J genes are TRBV12-3 or TRBV12-4 and TRBJ1-2, with 8 nucleotides matching TRBD1. The CDR3 covers 14 residues. V dropped 5 bases and J dropped 8; count of bases not matched to a gene: 10. In nucleotides, the CDR3 is TGTGCCAGCAGTCTCCAGGGGGCCTTGAAGGGCTACACCTTC. Translated, it gives CASSLQGALKGYTF.

This clonotype has only a few counts. The chain links TRBV4-1 to TRBJ1-6; D may be TRBD1 (5 bases). Trimming took 4 bases from V and 12 from J, leaving 19 bases between them. This CDR3 has 15 residues. Germline loops: CDR1 MGHRA, CDR2 YSYEKL. CDR3 sequence (DNA): TGCGCCAGCAGCCGACCCCGGGACGGGAGACGACCCCTCCACTTT. Amino acid sequence: CASSRPRDGRRPLHF.

This clonotype has a count of ten or more. The CDR3 loop reads CATSEDRGPSKNIQYF. CDR3 coding DNA: TGTGCCACCAGTGAGGACAGGGGGCCTAGCAAAAACATTCAGTACTTC. The J gene is TRBJ2-4, the V gene TRBV24-1, with 11 bases lining up with TRBD1. CDR3 size: 16 residues. Germline V gene data show CDR1 as KGHDR and CDR2 as SFDVKD. Losses at the gene ends were 4 bases for V and 3 bases for J; bases not matched to a gene: 4.

This clonotype showed up just a few times. This sequence joins TRBV20-1 and TRBJ2-7; possibly TRBD2 for D (6 bases). V gave up 1 base and J gave up 1 base, with 8 bases separating them. The CDR3 is 13 residues long. The germline V gene has CDR1 DFQATT and CDR2 SNEGSKA (reference sequence). CDR3 amino acids: CSARGEVSYEQYF. In DNA, the CDR3 is TGCAGTGCTAGAGGGGAGGTTTCCTACGAGCAGTACTTC.

This clonotype has a count of ten or more. The chain recombines TRBV2 with TRBJ2-1; 14 bases line up with TRBD2. CDR3 length: 14 amino acids. With V trimmed by 8 bases and J by 14 bases, 11 bases remained unmatched. Germline V CDR1 and CDR2: SNHLY, FYNNEI. In DNA, the CDR3 is TGTGCCAGCCAACCGAGACTAGCGGGAGGGCCGGAGTTCTTC. Residues: CASQPRLAGGPEFF.

This clonotype has just a few counts. The rearrangement uses TRBV18 and TRBJ1-1; D is unclear. Looked up from germline, CDR1 is KGHSH and CDR2 is LQKENI. The CDR3 is 16 residues long. Trimming cost V 3 bases and J 1 base, with 15 bases left between them. The DNA for the CDR3 is TGTGCCAGCTCACCGTTGTCGGCTAGAAAGAACACTGAAGCTTTCTTT. This sequence encodes CASSPLSARKNTEAFF.

This clonotype has at least ten counts. V is TRBV15 and J is TRBJ1-6; D remains unclear. Per germline, CDR1 LNHNV and CDR2 YYDKDF (reference sequence). The CDR3 is made up of 14 amino acids. Trimming pared 4 bases from V and 8 bases from J, leaving 12 bases between. CDR3 nucleotide sequence: TGTGCCACCAGCAAAGAGGCGGGCTATTCACCCCTCCACTTT. This encodes CATSKEAGYSPLHF.

In this sample, this clonotype turned up a few times. The rearrangement joins TRBV4-2 to TRBJ2-7, with a tentative D call TRBD1 (6 bases). Looked up from germline, CDR1 is LGHNA and CDR2 is YNFKEQ. The V gene lost 0 bases and the J gene lost 4 bases, with 16 bases spanning the gap. This CDR3 spans 16 amino acids. In nucleotides, the CDR3 is TGTGCCAGCAGCCAAGAGGCGCGCAGCCAGGGGTACGAGCAGTACTTC. It is translated as CASSQEARSQGYEQYF.

V and J are TRBV20-1 and TRBJ1-6, with 9 bases lining up with TRBD1. In germline, CDR1 is DFQATT, CDR2 SNEGSKA (reference sequence). J was trimmed by 3 bases and V by 5 bases; bases with no gene match: 2. The CDR3 loop spans 14 amino acids. Here the CDR3 reads CSASDRGYNSPLHF. CDR3 bases: TGCAGTGCTTCGGACAGGGGCTATAATTCACCCCTCCACTTT.

The chain employs TRBV9 and TRBJ2-6; 7 bases map to TRBD2. The CDR3 covers 16 residues. Germline trimming cut 8 bases from V and 2 bases from J; bases unmatched to any gene: 10. Per germline, CDR1 SGDLS and CDR2 YYNGEE. Here the CDR3 reads CASTSYSGPGANVLTF. CDR3 bases: TGTGCCAGTACGAGCTATAGCGGGCCTGGGGCCAACGTCCTGACTTTC. Filled out from reference TRBV9 and TRBJ2-6, the complete variable domain reads DSGVTQTPKHLITATGQRVTLRCSPRSGDLSVYWYQQSLDQGLQFLIQYYNGEERAKGNILERFSAQQFPDLHSELNLSSLELGDSALYFCASTSYSGPGANVLTFGAGSRLTVL.

A few counts support this clonotype. This CDR3 fails to terminate in the conserved phenylalanine or tryptophan, so it likely reflects a read error. The CDR3 DNA is TGTGCCAGCAGTCCCTTTCGGACAGGGGGCGCGAACACTGAAGCTTTCCTT. This gives the protein CASSPFRTGGANTEAFL. The chain employs TRBV12-3 or TRBV12-4 and TRBJ1-1; 11 nucleotides match TRBD1. V was clipped by 5 bases and J by 1 base; unmatched bases: 9. CDR3 size: 17 residues.

V is TRBV20-1 and J is TRBJ1-4; TRBD1 might be the D (5 bases). Germline assignment: CDR1 DFQATT and CDR2 SNEGSKA (reference sequence). This CDR3 has 15 residues. V lost 0 bases to trimming and J lost 5 bases, with 13 bases between them. CDR3 DNA sequence: TGCAGTGCTAGAGAATCGGACGGGGCAAATGAAAAACTGTTTTTT. Protein product: CSARESDGANEKLFF.

This chain uses TRBV30 with TRBJ2-5; TRBD2 aligns across 9 bases. J was trimmed by 5 bases and V by 0 bases; bases with no gene match: 13. The CDR3 runs to 17 residues. CDR1 is GTSNPN, CDR2 SVGIG, per germline (reference sequence). The CDR3 loop reads CAWSVIVRREGGETQYF. As DNA, the CDR3 is TGTGCCTGGAGTGTAATTGTTAGGCGGGAGGGCGGTGAGACCCAGTACTTC.

CDR3 nucleotides: TGTGCCAGCAGCGCAAGGGGAGGGGGGAACACCGGGGAGCTGTTTTTT. Encoded protein: CASSARGGGNTGELFF. This rearrangement joins TRBV7-3 to TRBJ2-2; TRBD2 might be the D (7 bases). This CDR3 region has 16 residues. V was clipped by 5 bases and J by 1 base, with 14 bases between them. From germline, CDR1 is SGHTA and CDR2 FQGTGA.

The sample holds a few counts of this clonotype. The genes are TRBV12-3 or TRBV12-4 and TRBJ2-5; D is undetermined. The CDR3 has 12 amino acids. V was trimmed by 7 bases and J by 7 bases, leaving 13 bases between them. CDR3 amino acids: CASTRVLGTQYF. The CDR3, as DNA: TGTGCCAGCACACGTGTTTTGGGGACCCAGTACTTC.